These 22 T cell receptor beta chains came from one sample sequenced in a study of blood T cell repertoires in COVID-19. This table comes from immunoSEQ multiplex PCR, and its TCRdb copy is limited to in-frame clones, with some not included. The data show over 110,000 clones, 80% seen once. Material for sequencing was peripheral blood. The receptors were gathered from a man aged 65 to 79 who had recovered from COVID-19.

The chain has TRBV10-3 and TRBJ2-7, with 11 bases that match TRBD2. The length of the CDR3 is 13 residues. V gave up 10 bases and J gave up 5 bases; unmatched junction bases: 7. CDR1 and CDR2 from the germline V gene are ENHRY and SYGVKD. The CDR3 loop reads CATEGLADHEQYF. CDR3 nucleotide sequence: TGTGCCACGGAGGGACTAGCGGACCACGAGCAGTACTTC.

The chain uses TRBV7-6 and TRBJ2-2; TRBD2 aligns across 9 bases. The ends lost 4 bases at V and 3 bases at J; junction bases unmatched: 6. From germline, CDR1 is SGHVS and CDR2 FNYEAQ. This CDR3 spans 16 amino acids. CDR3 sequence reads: CASSSLREGDTGELFF. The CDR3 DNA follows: TGTGCCAGCAGCTCCTTGCGGGAGGGGGACACCGGGGAGCTGTTTTTT.

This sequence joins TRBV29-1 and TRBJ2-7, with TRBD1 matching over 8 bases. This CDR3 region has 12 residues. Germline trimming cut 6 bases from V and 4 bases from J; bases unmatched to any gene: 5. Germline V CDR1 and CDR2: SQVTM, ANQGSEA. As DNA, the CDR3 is TGCAGCGTCGGACAGGGAGGTTACGAGCAGTACTTC. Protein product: CSVGQGGYEQYF.

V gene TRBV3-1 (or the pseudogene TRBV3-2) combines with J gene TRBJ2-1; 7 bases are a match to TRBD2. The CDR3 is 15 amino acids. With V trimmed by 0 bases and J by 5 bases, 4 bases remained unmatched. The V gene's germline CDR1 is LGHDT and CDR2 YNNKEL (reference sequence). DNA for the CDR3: TGTGCCAGCAGCCAAGAACTAGCGACCCACAATGAGCAGTTCTTC. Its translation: CASSQELATHNEQFF.

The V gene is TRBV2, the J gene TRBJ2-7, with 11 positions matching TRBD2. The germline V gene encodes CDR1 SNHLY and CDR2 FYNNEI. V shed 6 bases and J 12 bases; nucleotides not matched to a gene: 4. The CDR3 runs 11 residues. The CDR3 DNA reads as TGTGCCAGCAGACTAGCGGGAGTAGTGTACTTC. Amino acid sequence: CASRLAGVVYF.

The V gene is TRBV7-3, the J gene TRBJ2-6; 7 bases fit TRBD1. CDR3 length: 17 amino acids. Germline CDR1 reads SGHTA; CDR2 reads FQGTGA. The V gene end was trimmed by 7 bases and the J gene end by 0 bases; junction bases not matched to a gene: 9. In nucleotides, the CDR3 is TGTGCCAGCACCTCGGACAGGATTGGCTCTGGGGCCAACGTCCTGACTTTC. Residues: CASTSDRIGSGANVLTF. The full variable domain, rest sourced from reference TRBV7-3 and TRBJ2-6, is GAGVSQTPSNKVTEKGKYVELRCDPISGHTALYWYRQSLGQGPEFLIYFQGTGAADDSGLPNDRFFAVRPEGSVSTLKIQRTERGDSAVYLCASTSDRIGSGANVLTFGAGSRLTVL.

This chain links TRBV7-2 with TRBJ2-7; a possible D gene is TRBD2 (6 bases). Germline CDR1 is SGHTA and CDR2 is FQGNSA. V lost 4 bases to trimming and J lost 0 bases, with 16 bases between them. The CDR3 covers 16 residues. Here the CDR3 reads CASSWYGRGSSYEQYF. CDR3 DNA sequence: TGTGCCAGCAGCTGGTACGGGCGGGGCAGCTCCTACGAGCAGTACTTC.

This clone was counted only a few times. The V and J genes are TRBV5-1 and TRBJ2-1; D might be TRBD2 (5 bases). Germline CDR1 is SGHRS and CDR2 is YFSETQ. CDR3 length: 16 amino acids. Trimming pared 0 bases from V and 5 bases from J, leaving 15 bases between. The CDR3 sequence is CASSLEGGIGNNEQFF. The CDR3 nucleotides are TGCGCCAGCAGCTTGGAAGGTGGGATCGGGAACAATGAGCAGTTCTTC.

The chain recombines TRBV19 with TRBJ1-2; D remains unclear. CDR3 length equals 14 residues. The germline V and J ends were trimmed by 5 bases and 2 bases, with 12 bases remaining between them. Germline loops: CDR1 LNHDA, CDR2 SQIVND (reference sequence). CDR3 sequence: CASSPAGSNYGYTF. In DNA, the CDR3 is TGTGCCAGTAGTCCCGCCGGGAGCAACTATGGCTACACCTTC.

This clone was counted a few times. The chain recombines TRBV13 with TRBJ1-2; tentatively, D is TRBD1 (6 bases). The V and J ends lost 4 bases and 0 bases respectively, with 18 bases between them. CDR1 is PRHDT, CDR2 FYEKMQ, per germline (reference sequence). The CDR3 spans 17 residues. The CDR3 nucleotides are TGTGCCAGCAGCTCACAGGGTATGCCGCCCGCTAACTATGGCTACACCTTC. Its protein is CASSSQGMPPANYGYTF.

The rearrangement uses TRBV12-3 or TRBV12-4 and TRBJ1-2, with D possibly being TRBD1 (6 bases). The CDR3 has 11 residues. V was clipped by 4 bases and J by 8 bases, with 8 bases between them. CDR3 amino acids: CASSSRGGYTF. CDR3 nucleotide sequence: TGTGCCAGCAGTTCGAGGGGGGGCTACACCTTC.

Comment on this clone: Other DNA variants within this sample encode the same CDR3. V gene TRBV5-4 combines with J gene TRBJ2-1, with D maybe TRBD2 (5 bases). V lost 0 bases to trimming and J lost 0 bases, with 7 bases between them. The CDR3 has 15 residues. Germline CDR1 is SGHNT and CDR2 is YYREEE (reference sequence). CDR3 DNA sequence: TGTGCCAGCAGCTTGGGAGGGAGCTCCTACAATGAGCAGTTCTTC. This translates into CASSLGGSSYNEQFF. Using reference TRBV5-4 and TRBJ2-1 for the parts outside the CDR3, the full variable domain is ETGVTQSPTHLIKTRGQQVTLRCSSQSGHNTVSWYQQALGQGPQFIFQYYREEENGRGNFPPRFSGLQFPNYSSELNVNALELDDSALYLCASSLGGSSYNEQFFGPGTRLTVL.

The CDR3 reads CASRQGALETQYF. In nucleotides, the CDR3 is TGTGCCAGCAGACAGGGGGCTTTAGAGACCCAGTACTTC. V gene TRBV12-3 or TRBV12-4 combines with J gene TRBJ2-5; 9 bases fit TRBD1. The CDR3 covers 13 residues. The V gene end was trimmed by 6 bases and the J gene end by 4 bases; junction bases not matched to a gene: 3.

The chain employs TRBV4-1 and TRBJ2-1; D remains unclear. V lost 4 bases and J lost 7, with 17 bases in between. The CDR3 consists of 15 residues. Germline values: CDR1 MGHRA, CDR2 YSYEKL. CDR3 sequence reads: CASSPRQAVRNEQFF. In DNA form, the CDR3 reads TGCGCCAGCAGCCCAAGACAAGCCGTACGGAATGAGCAGTTCTTC.

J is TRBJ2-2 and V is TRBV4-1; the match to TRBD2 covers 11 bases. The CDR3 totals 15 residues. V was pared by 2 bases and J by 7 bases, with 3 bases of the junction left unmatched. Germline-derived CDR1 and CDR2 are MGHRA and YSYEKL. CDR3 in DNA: TGCGCCAGCAGCCAACTAGCGGGAGGAATCGGGGAGCTGTTTTTT. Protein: CASSQLAGGIGELFF.

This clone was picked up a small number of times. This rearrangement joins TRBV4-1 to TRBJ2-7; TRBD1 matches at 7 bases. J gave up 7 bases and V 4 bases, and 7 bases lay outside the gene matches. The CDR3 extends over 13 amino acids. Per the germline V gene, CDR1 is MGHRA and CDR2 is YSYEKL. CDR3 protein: CASSRDRVGEQYF. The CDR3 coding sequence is TGCGCCAGCAGCCGAGACAGGGTCGGAGAGCAGTACTTC.

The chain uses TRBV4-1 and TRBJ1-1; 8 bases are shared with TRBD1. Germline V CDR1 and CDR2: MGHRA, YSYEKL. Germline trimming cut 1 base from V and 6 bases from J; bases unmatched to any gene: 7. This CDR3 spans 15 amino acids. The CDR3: CASSQVRQGYPEAFF. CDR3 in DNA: TGCGCCAGCAGCCAAGTCAGACAGGGGTATCCTGAAGCTTTCTTT.

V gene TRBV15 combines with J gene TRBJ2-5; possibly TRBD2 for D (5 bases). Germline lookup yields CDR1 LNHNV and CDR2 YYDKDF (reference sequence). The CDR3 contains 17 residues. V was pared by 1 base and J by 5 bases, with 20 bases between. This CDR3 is CATSRVTGIGLGETQYF. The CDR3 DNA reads TGTGCCACCAGCAGAGTTACGGGAATCGGCCTCGGGGAGACCCAGTACTTC.

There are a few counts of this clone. CDR3 nucleotides: TGTGCCAGCAGCCCAGCGGGGCGGGGTAGCACAGATACGCAGTATTTT. It encodes CASSPAGRGSTDTQYF. This chain uses TRBV5-4 with TRBJ2-3; TRBD2 agrees at 7 bases. CDR1 and CDR2 (germline): SGHNT, YYREEE (reference sequence). The CDR3 is 16 amino acids. Trimming took 4 bases from V and 0 from J; bases not matched to a gene: 8.

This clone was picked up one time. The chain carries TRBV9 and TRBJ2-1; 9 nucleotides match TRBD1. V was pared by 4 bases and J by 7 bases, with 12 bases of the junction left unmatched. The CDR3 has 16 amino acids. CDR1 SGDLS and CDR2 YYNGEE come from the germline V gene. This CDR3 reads CASSLRGTGWLNEQFF. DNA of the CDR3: TGTGCCAGCAGCTTAAGGGGGACAGGGTGGTTGAATGAGCAGTTCTTC.

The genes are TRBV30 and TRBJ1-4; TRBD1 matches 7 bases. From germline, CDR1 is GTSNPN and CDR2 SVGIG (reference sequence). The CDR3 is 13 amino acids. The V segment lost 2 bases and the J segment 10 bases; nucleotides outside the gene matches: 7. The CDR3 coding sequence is TGTGCCTGGAGTACCCGACAGGGTTCAAAACTGTTTTTT. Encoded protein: CAWSTRQGSKLFF.

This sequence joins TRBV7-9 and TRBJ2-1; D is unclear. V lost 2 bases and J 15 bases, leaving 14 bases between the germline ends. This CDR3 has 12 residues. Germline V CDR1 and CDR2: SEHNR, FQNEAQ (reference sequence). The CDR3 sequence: CASSLIPDRGFF. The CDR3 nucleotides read TGTGCCAGCAGCTTAATCCCCGACCGCGGGTTCTTC. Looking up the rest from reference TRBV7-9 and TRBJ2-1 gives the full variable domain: DTGVSQNPRHKITKRGQNVTFRCDPISEHNRLYWYRQTLGQGPEFLTYFQNEAQLEKSRLLSDRFSAERPKGSFSTLEIQRTEQGDSAMYLCASSLIPDRGFFGPGTRLTVL.